This TCR beta chain is drawn from a study of radiotherapy plus CTLA-4 blockade in lung cancer. V was shortened by 4 bases and J by 5 bases, with 8 bases between the two germline ends. The CDR3 totals 11 residues. CDR1 SQVTM and CDR2 ANQGSEA come from the germline V gene. Measured with immunoSEQ multiplex PCR; TCRdb has only the in-frame clones, and not every one. The sample includes some 40,000 clones, roughly 80% of them seen just once. Chemo-refractory metastatic non-small-cell lung cancer patients underwent focal radiation alongside CTLA-4 blockade with ipilimumab. The material sequenced was peripheral blood, taken from a patient treated with radiotherapy plus ipilimumab. The chain recombines TRBV29-1 with TRBJ1-1; D may be TRBD1 (5 bases). This clonotype originated in a human donor with non-small cell lung cancer whose response to radiotherapy plus ipilimumab could not be evaluated. The CDR3 loop is CSVGRGTEAFF. Written as DNA, the CDR3 is TGCAGCGTTGGGAGGGGTACTGAAGCTTTCTTT.